A single TCR beta chain is shown here with its context. The sample comes from a study of blood T cell repertoires in COVID-19. Across the study: Some COVID-19 samples were acute and others convalescent; all came from the United States, Italy and Spain. PBMCs, B-cell-depleted T cells, or T cells were the source of the cDNA or gDNA that made up the material.

Authors' analysis steps: Reference gene primers were amplified, and this amplification served to estimate nucleated cell counts. Assay: immunoSEQ multiplex PCR; the TCRdb copy retains only in-frame clones and omits some. From that table come the V and J calls and clone size; the DNA was used to work out D and trimming. In the table there are tens of thousands of clones, more than 80% of which are singletons. The CDR3 totals 17 residues. The chain employs TRBV21-1 and TRBJ1-1. TRBV21-1 is labeled a pseudogene. The source of this sequence is an older woman with acute or convalescent COVID-19. Material for sequencing was peripheral blood. The CDR3: CASSKREGRGGGTEAFF. The CDR3 DNA reads TGTGCCAGCAGCAAAAGGGAAGGGAGGGGCGGAGGCACTGAAGCTTTCTTT.